The 3 T cell receptor beta chains below all came from one sample that was sequenced in a study of early T cells in non-severe SARS-CoV-2 infection (dated by TCRdb to about 2021). Library prep was done by 5' RACE. Sequenced using a NextSeq 500. The public reads were reprocessed in TCRdb via fastp at Q25 and MiXCR, keeping in-frame beta chains. Entries that share a CDR3 protein sequence are merged under the most common genes and DNA. The sample includes just over 95,000 distinct CDR3 sequences, with 11% observed a single time. Jointly, the top ten make up roughly 4.5% of the sample. The input for sequencing was whole blood, taken at baseline. The receptor source for this set is an adult who was a healthcare worker with PCR-confirmed SARS-CoV-2 infection or an uninfected control (not recorded which).

This clonotype was found many times. V usage is TRBV18 and J usage is TRBJ1-1, with no clear D. Germline values: CDR1 KGHSH, CDR2 LQKENI. The CDR3 is 14 residues long. V gave up 6 bases and J gave up 4 bases, with 15 bases separating them. This CDR3 is CASSPNKDGTEAFF. The CDR3, as DNA: TGTGCCAGCTCGCCGAACAAGGACGGCACTGAAGCTTTCTTT.

This clonotype was recorded many times. J is TRBJ2-5 and V is TRBV5-4; D unclear. Germline V gene sequence: CDR1 SGHNT, CDR2 YYREEE (reference sequence). The V end lost 2 bases, the J end lost 9 bases, and 11 bases lay between the germline ends. This CDR3 is 12 amino acids long. CDR3 coding DNA: TGTGCCAGCAGCTTAGGAGAGTTGGCCCAGTACTTC. This encodes CASSLGELAQYF.

About this clonotype itself: A read error may explain this, as a much larger clone is one base away. The chain recombines TRBV5-1 with TRBJ2-6; 7 bases are shared with TRBD1. There are 18 residues in the CDR3. CDR1 and CDR2 (germline): SGHRS, YFSETQ. CDR3 in amino acids: CASSPGQDARSGTNVLTF. In DNA form, the CDR3 reads TGCGCCAGCAGCCCAGGACAGGACGCACGCTCTGGGACCAACGTCCTGACTTTC.